This TCR beta chain is drawn from a study of human T cells and chemical hapten exposure. Individual cDNA molecules (in the library) carried attached unique molecular identifiers. Each CDR3 protein gets one entry after TCRdb re-called the RACE reads with MiXCR. The sample carries almost 35,000 distinct CDR3 sequences, 10% recorded once. This clonotype has ten or more counts. As for time point: pre-sensitization, week 0. This sample's treatment: therapeutic diphenylcyclopropenone sensitization with weekly scalp DPC. Whole blood that had not been fractionated was the source of extracted total RNA. The sequence derives from a man aged 50 or older with alopecia areata. Some clones in this sample may be carry-over from other donors' samples. Sample: whole blood, taken in connection with sensitization to the hapten diphenylcyclopropenone (DPC).

The CDR3: CSARSGLAPDNEQFF. The DNA of the CDR3 is TGCAGTGCTAGAAGCGGACTAGCGCCAGACAATGAGCAGTTCTTC. This chain connects TRBV20-1 to TRBJ2-1; 9 bases match TRBD2. V was pared by 2 bases and J by 5 bases, with 7 bases of the junction left unmatched. Germline assignment: CDR1 DFQATT and CDR2 SNEGSKA (reference sequence). The CDR3 spans 15 residues.